The 5 T cell receptor beta chains below come from one sample, sequenced in a study of blood T cell repertoires in COVID-19. Clones were sequenced by immunoSEQ multiplex PCR, and TCRdb holds only the in-frame ones, with some missing. The sample includes some 120,000 clones, roughly 84% seen only once; the top ten take approximately 13%. Sequences were obtained from peripheral blood. These receptors were taken from a woman aged 25-40 years who had recovered from COVID-19.

The chain is built from TRBV11-2 and TRBJ2-1, with 14 bases aligning to TRBD2. CDR3 length: 17 amino acids. Germline assignment: CDR1 SGHAT and CDR2 FQNNGV. V shed 5 bases, J shed 5 bases, and the junction held 8 bases outside the gene matches. CDR3: CASSLRPGLAGDNEQFF. CDR3 sequence (DNA): TGTGCCAGCAGCCTAAGACCGGGACTAGCGGGGGACAATGAGCAGTTCTTC.

The chain joins TRBV19 to TRBJ2-6, with TRBD2 identical over 9 bases. Germline assignment: CDR1 LNHDA and CDR2 SQIVND (reference sequence). The ends lost 5 bases at V and 0 bases at J; junction bases unmatched: 11. CDR3 length equals 19 residues. CDR3 residues: CASSSPAGGKSSGANVLTF. The DNA of the CDR3 is TGTGCCAGTAGTTCCCCAGCGGGGGGTAAGAGCTCTGGGGCCAACGTCCTGACTTTC.

V is TRBV19 and J is TRBJ2-7; 7 positions agree with TRBD2. Germline-derived CDR1 and CDR2 are LNHDA and SQIVND (reference sequence). The CDR3 totals 14 residues. After removal of 4 bases from V and 4 bases from J, the junction contained 7 bases not matched to a gene. The CDR3 loop reads CASSRLPSGYEQYF. The CDR3 nucleotides are TGTGCCAGTAGTAGGCTGCCTAGCGGATACGAGCAGTACTTC. Supplemented by reference TRBV19 and TRBJ2-7, the full variable domain reads DGGITQSPKYLFRKEGQNVTLSCEQNLNHDAMYWYRQDPGQGLRLIYYSQIVNDFQKGDIAEGYSVSREKKESFPLTVTSAQKNPTAFYLCASSRLPSGYEQYFGPGTRLTVT.

The J gene is TRBJ2-6, the V gene TRBV15; maybe TRBD2 (6 bases). This CDR3 is built from 17 residues. The germline CDR1 and CDR2 sequences are LNHNV and YYDKDF (reference sequence). Trimming cost V 0 bases and J 0 bases, with 9 bases left between them. The CDR3 coding sequence is TGTGCCACCAGCAGAGATCGGGGGACCTCTGGGGCCAACGTCCTGACTTTC. It is translated as CATSRDRGTSGANVLTF.

The chain carries TRBV7-2 and TRBJ2-7; 8 bases are shared with TRBD1. This CDR3 comprises 14 residues. The J segment lost 0 bases and the V segment lost 8 bases, leaving 6 bases of the junction unmatched. The germline gives CDR1 SGHTA, CDR2 FQGNSA. The CDR3 DNA reads as TGTGCCAGCCTTCTCGGGACAGGCTCCTACGAGCAGTACTTC. This gives the protein CASLLGTGSYEQYF.